The source of this T cell receptor (beta chain) is a study of OX40 agonist ivuxolimab in advanced cancers. Turning to the overall study: Ivuxolimab was an agonistic, fully human IgG2 monoclonal antibody directed against OX40 (CD134), a costimulatory receptor. Intravenous ivuxolimab was administered to patients every 2 weeks at six dose levels: 0.01, 0.1, 0.3, 1.5, 3 and 10 mg/kg. Of the 50 to 55 dose-escalation patients, hepatocellular carcinoma was present in about 20, melanoma in some 15, renal cell carcinoma in 9 and head and neck cancer in 9. In the dose-escalation cohort, 65% to 85% of patients were male, and the mean age was approximately 60 years with a range of roughly 23 to 79. Patients were allowed to have had prior anti-PD-1, anti-PD-L1 or anti-CTLA-4 therapy, and 40% to 45% of the dose-escalation patients had previously received checkpoint inhibitors. Partial responses occurred in three dose-escalation patients, of whom one had hepatocellular carcinoma and two had cutaneous melanoma. The point of sequencing TCRbeta in the periphery was to test whether ivuxolimab changed TCR sequence diversity and drove clonal T-cell expansion. The paper reports the monotherapy dose-escalation portion (N = 52 patients) of the phase I ivuxolimab trial. What the study reported, not specific to this receptor: Low levels of normalized T-cell clonal expansion were also seen in some nonresponding patients. Partial responders in the 0.1-3.0 mg/kg groups had among the lowest normalized peripheral clonal expansion, especially among CD8+ T cells. At doses from 0.1 to 3.0 mg/kg, clonal expansion was seen in both CD4+ and CD8+ blood T cells between baseline and week 6. On average, CD8+ T cells showed more expanded clones than CD4+ T cells after ivuxolimab. Which antigens the clonally expanded peripheral T cells were specific for was not determined.

As to this clone: Its cognate antigen has yet to be identified. The input lacks base qualities; no much larger clone sits a single base away.

The trial excluded patients who had a history of autoimmune disease or who were on systemic immunosuppression. In every dose cohort, peripheral blood was drawn for TCR sequencing at baseline, cycle 4 day 1, and cycle 7 day 1. The samples were drawn from a first-in-human, open-label, multicenter phase I dose-escalation trial of ivuxolimab. Adults with locally advanced or metastatic melanoma, renal cell carcinoma, hepatocellular carcinoma or head and neck squamous cell carcinoma were enrolled in the trial. Before TCR sequencing, CD4+ and CD8+ T cells were separately sorted from peripheral blood. To sequence the TCRbeta CDR3 region, genomic DNA was isolated from the sorted cells. The immunoSEQ Assay was used to sequence the TCRbeta CDR3 regions. TCRdb holds this immuneACCESS table with in-frame rearrangements only. Some clones are missing; in checked studies, unresolved V genes explain under half, and the rest has no known cause. Within this sample are about 90,000 clones, with about 90% of them counted one time only. Around 1.5% of the sample rests with the top ten.

The CDR1 and CDR2 encoded by the germline V gene are SGHRS and YFSETQ. V drops 0 bases and J drops 5 bases, leaving 8 bases in between. There are 14 amino acids in the CDR3, from cysteine to phenylalanine inclusive. Of all the DNA, just the CDR3 is kept, 42 bases in frame from base 1. The chain couples TRBV5-1 to TRBJ1-4, with a weak D call of TRBD1 (5 bases match). Specimen: CD4+ or CD8+ T cells sorted from blood, collected in a trial of the OX40 agonist ivuxolimab. This TCR was recovered from an adult with an advanced solid tumor such as melanoma, head and neck, liver or kidney cancer. The sequenced DNA: TGCGCCAGCAGCTTGGTGGGGCAGAATGAAAAACTGTTTTTT. This is translated as CASSLVGQNEKLFF.